This T cell receptor beta chain was sequenced in a study of blood T cell repertoires in COVID-19. This table comes from immunoSEQ multiplex PCR, and its TCRdb copy is limited to in-frame clones, with some not included. The sample consists of about 320,000 clones, 88% of them appearing once. The source material was PBMCs or T cells enriched from blood (not recorded which). The sequence came from a man younger than 40 who had recovered from COVID-19.

The CDR3 coding sequence is TGTGCCACCAGCAGAGATACGGGGCAGGGAGGGTTCGAAAAACTGTTTTTT. As protein: CATSRDTGQGGFEKLFF. V gene TRBV15 combines with J gene TRBJ1-4; D might be TRBD1 (5 bases). CDR1 is LNHNV, CDR2 YYDKDF, per germline (reference sequence). V was shortened by 0 bases and J by 8 bases, with 19 bases between the two germline ends. The CDR3 length is 17 residues.